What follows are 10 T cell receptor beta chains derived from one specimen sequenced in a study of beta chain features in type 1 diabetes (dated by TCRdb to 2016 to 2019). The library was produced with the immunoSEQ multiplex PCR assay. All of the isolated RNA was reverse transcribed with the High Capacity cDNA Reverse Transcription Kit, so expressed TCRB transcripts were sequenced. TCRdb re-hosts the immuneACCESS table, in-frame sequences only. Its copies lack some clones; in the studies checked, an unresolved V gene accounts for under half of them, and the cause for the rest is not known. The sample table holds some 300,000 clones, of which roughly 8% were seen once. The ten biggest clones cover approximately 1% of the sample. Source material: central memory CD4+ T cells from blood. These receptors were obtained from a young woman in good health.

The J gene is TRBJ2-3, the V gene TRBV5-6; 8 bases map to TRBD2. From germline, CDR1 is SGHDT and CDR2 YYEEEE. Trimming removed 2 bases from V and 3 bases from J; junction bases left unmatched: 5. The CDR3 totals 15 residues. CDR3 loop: CASSLSGSKTDTQYF. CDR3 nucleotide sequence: TGTGCCAGCAGCTTAAGCGGGAGTAAAACAGATACGCAGTATTTT.

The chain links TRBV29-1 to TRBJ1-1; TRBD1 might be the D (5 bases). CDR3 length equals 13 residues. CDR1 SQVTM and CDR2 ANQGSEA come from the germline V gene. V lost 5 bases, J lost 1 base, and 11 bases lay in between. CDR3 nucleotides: TGCAGCGTTAAATCGGGGGGGAACACTGAAGCTTTCTTT. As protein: CSVKSGGNTEAFF.

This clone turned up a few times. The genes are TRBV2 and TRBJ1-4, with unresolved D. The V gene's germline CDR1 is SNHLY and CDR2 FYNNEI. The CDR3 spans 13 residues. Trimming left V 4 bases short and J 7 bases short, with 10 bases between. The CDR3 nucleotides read TGTGCCAGCAGTGTTCGAGGGAGTGAAAAACTGTTTTTT. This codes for CASSVRGSEKLFF.

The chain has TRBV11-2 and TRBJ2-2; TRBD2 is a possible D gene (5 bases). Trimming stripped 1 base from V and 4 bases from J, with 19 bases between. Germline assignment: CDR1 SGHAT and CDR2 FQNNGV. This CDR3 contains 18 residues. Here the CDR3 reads CASSLVSGFDRVTGELFF. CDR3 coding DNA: TGTGCCAGCAGCTTAGTGTCGGGATTCGACCGGGTCACCGGGGAGCTGTTTTTT. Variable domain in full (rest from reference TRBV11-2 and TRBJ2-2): EAGVAQSPRYKIIEKRQSVAFWCNPISGHATLYWYQQILGQGPKLLIQFQNNGVVDDSQLPKDRFSAERLKGVDSTLKIQPAKLEDSAVYLCASSLVSGFDRVTGELFFGEGSRLTVL.

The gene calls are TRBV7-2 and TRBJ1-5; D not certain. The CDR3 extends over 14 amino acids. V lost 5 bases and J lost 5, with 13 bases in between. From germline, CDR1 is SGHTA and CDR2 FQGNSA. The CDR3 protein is CASSSDSYYQPQHF. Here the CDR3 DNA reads TGTGCCAGCAGCAGCGACTCGTACTATCAGCCCCAGCATTTT.

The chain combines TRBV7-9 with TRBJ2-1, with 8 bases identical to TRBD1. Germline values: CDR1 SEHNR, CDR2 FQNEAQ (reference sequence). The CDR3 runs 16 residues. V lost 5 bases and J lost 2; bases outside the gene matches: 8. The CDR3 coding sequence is TGTGCCAGCAGCCGAGACAGGGGCCCTACCTACAATGAGCAGTTCTTC. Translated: CASSRDRGPTYNEQFF.

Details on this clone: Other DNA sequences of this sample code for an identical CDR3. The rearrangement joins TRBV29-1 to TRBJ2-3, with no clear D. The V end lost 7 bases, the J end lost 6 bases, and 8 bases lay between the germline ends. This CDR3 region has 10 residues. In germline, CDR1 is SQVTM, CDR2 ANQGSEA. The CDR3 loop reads CSARVDTQYF. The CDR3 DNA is TGCAGCGCTCGGGTGGATACGCAGTATTTT.

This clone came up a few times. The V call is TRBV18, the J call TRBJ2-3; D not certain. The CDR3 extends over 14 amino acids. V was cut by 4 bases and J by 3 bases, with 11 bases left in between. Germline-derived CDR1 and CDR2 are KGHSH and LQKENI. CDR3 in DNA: TGTGCCAGCTCACAGGGCCCTGGGACAGATACGCAGTATTTT. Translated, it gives CASSQGPGTDTQYF.

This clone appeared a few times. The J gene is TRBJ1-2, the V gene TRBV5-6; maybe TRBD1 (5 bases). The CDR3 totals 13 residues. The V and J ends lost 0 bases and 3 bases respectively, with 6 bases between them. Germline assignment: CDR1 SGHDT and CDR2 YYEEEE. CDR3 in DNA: TGTGCCAGCAGCTTGGCAGGGTACTATGGCTACACCTTC. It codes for CASSLAGYYGYTF.

In DNA form, the CDR3 reads TGTGCCTGGAGTAGCCGTGCCCCATATAGCAATCAGCCCCAGCATTTT. Amino acids: CAWSSRAPYSNQPQHF. The chain recombines TRBV30 with TRBJ1-5, with no clear D. This CDR3 region has 16 residues. With 2 bases removed from V and 0 bases from J, the gap between germline ends came to 14 bases. Germline V gene sequence: CDR1 GTSNPN, CDR2 SVGIG (reference sequence).